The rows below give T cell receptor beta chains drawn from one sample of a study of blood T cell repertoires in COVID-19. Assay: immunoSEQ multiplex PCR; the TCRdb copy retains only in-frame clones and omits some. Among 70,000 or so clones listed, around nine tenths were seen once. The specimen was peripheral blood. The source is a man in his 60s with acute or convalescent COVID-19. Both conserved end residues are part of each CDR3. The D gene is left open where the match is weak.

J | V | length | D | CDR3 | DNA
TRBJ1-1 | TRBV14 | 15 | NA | CASSQDWGGNGEAFF | TGTGCCAGCAGCCAAGATTGGGGGGGGAACGGTGAAGCTTTCTTT
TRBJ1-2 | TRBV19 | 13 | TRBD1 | CASSEDRGYGYTF | TGTGCCAGTAGCGAAGACAGGGGTTATGGCTACACCTTC
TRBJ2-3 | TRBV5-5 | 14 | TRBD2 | CASSGNSGGDTQYF | TGTGCCAGCAGCGGAAATAGCGGGGGCGATACGCAGTATTTT
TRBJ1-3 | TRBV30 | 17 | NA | CAWTAIGVRSPGNTIYF | TGTGCCTGGACTGCAATCGGGGTGCGCAGTCCTGGAAACACCATATATTTT
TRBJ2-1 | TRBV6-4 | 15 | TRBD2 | CASSGTSGGYNEQFF | TGTGCCAGCAGTGGGACTAGCGGGGGGTACAATGAGCAGTTCTTC
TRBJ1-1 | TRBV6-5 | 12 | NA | CASTKGQGEAFF | TGTGCCAGCACCAAGGGGCAGGGGGAAGCTTTCTTT
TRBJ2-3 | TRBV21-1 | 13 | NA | CAISRGKTDTQYF | TGTGCCATCTCCAGGGGGAAGACAGATACGCAGTATTTT
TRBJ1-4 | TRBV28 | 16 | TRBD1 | CASSSRTGSPNEKLFF | TGTGCCAGCAGTTCGAGGACAGGGTCCCCTAATGAAAAACTGTTTTTT
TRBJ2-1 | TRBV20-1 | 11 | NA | CSARGHNEQFF | TGCAGTGCTAGGGGGCATAATGAGCAGTTCTTC
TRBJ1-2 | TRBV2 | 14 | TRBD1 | CASSPPGQGSGYTF | TGTGCCAGCAGTCCACCGGGACAGGGGTCCGGCTACACCTTC
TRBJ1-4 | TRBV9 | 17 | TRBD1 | CASSSQTGAGPNEKLFF | TGTGCCAGCAGCTCCCAGACAGGGGCAGGTCCTAATGAAAAACTGTTTTTT